These 12 T cell receptor beta chains were all obtained from the same sample, sequenced in a study of T cells after yellow fever vaccination. TCRdb re-called the 5' RACE reads with MiXCR, one entry per CDR3 protein. The sample records a few hundred thousand distinct CDR3 sequences, roughly 12% being singletons. Sequencing was performed on PBMCs, taken on the day of the first yellow fever vaccination. These receptors originate from a young man who received the YFV17D yellow fever vaccine.

The rearrangement joins TRBV11-2 to TRBJ2-5; 8 bases match TRBD1. In germline, CDR1 is SGHAT, CDR2 FQNNGV. Losses at the gene ends were 5 bases for V and 4 bases for J; bases not matched to a gene: 9. The CDR3 has 15 residues. CDR3 amino acids: CASSEHRGIGETQYF. CDR3 sequence (DNA): TGTGCCAGCAGCGAACACAGGGGGATAGGAGAGACCCAGTACTTC.

This sequence joins TRBV5-6 and TRBJ2-3; 12 nucleotides align to TRBD1. V shed 3 bases, J shed 6 bases, and the junction held 2 bases outside the gene matches. CDR3 length: 14 amino acids. Germline V lookup: CDR1 SGHDT, CDR2 YYEEEE. The CDR3 DNA sequence: TGTGCCAGCAGCTGGGGACAGGGGGCGGATACGCAGTATTTT. It codes for CASSWGQGADTQYF.

The CDR3 region is CSAPPPGTSGAYEQYF. The CDR3 coding sequence is TGCAGTGCTCCTCCCCCCGGGACTAGCGGGGCGTACGAGCAGTACTTC. This chain connects TRBV20-1 to TRBJ2-7; 13 nucleotides line up with TRBD2. The CDR3 contains 16 residues. V was pared by 5 bases and J by 4 bases, with 11 bases of the junction left unmatched. In germline, CDR1 is DFQATT, CDR2 SNEGSKA (reference sequence).

V and J are TRBV6-5 and TRBJ1-6, with D perhaps TRBD1 (5 bases). The CDR3 is 12 amino acids. V was shortened by 8 bases and J by 8 bases, with 10 bases between the two germline ends. CDR1 and CDR2 (germline): MNHEY, SVGAGI. The CDR3 sequence is CASRGSYSPLHF. DNA for the CDR3: TGTGCCAGCCGGGGCAGTTATTCACCCCTCCACTTT.

CDR3 coding DNA: TGCGCCAGCAGCTTCACTACACAGGGGTCCGCCGTTAATGGCTACACCTTC. Translating gives CASSFTTQGSAVNGYTF. The V call is TRBV5-1, the J call TRBJ1-2; 7 bases are shared with TRBD1. Germline trimming cut 2 bases from V and 6 bases from J; bases unmatched to any gene: 16. Germline CDR1 SGHRS, CDR2 YFSETQ. The CDR3 covers 17 residues.

This clonotype was counted a few times. The chain joins TRBV20-1 to TRBJ2-3, with D hard to call. Germline CDR1 DFQATT, CDR2 SNEGSKA (reference sequence). There are 13 residues in the CDR3. V was pared by 3 bases and J by 1 base, with 8 bases between. CDR3 protein: CSASNTGTDTQYF. Here the CDR3 DNA reads TGCAGTGCTAGTAATACAGGCACAGATACGCAGTATTTT.

The chain couples TRBV3-1 to TRBJ2-1, with TRBD1 identical over 10 bases. The V gene's germline CDR1 is LGHDT and CDR2 YNNKEL (reference sequence). The CDR3 totals 16 residues. The V gene end was trimmed by 6 bases and the J gene end by 9 bases; junction bases not matched to a gene: 14. This CDR3 is CASSPRERTGGVEQFF. The CDR3 DNA is TGTGCCAGCAGTCCAAGAGAGAGGACAGGGGGTGTTGAGCAGTTCTTC.

The chain carries TRBV3-1 and TRBJ2-5, with D uncertain. Germline CDR1 and CDR2: LGHDT and YNNKEL (reference sequence). The CDR3 is 11 amino acids. V dropped 0 bases and J dropped 6 bases, with 2 bases sitting between them. CDR3 protein: CASSQEKTQYF. Written as DNA, the CDR3 is TGTGCCAGCAGCCAAGAAAAGACCCAGTACTTC.

This clonotype turned up a few times. This chain uses TRBV3-1 with TRBJ1-1, with unresolved D. The V end lost 1 base, the J end lost 1 base, and 16 bases lay between the germline ends. CDR1 and CDR2 from the germline V gene are LGHDT and YNNKEL (reference sequence). The CDR3 totals 17 residues. The CDR3 reads CASSQASYGRENTEAFF. The CDR3 DNA reads TGTGCCAGCAGCCAAGCCTCGTATGGGAGGGAGAACACTGAAGCTTTCTTT.

The chain combines TRBV12-3 or TRBV12-4 with TRBJ2-5, with a weak D call TRBD2 (5 bases). The V end lost 0 bases, the J end lost 4 bases, and 9 bases lay between the germline ends. This CDR3 spans 14 amino acids. The CDR3 bases are TGTGCCAGCAGTTTAGCCCAAGGAGGAGAGACCCAGTACTTC. Its protein is CASSLAQGGETQYF.

This clonotype has more than one count but fewer than ten. The rearrangement links TRBV25-1 to TRBJ2-2; no firm D call. The CDR3 totals 13 residues. Looked up from germline, CDR1 is MGHDK and CDR2 is SYGVNS. V shed 5 bases and J shed 5 bases, with 9 bases lying between them. This chain's CDR3 is CASSSKGTGELFF. The CDR3 nucleotides read TGTGCCAGCAGTTCTAAGGGAACCGGGGAGCTGTTTTTT.

This clonotype has just a few counts. This chain uses TRBV5-1 with TRBJ2-7, with D possibly being TRBD1 (5 bases). The CDR3 is made up of 12 amino acids. CDR1 is SGHRS and CDR2 is YFSETQ in the germline V gene. V lost 1 base to trimming and J lost 5 bases, with 7 bases between them. CDR3 nucleotide sequence: TGCGCCAGCAGCTTGACAGGTAACGAGCAGTACGTC. This sequence encodes CASSLTGNEQYV.